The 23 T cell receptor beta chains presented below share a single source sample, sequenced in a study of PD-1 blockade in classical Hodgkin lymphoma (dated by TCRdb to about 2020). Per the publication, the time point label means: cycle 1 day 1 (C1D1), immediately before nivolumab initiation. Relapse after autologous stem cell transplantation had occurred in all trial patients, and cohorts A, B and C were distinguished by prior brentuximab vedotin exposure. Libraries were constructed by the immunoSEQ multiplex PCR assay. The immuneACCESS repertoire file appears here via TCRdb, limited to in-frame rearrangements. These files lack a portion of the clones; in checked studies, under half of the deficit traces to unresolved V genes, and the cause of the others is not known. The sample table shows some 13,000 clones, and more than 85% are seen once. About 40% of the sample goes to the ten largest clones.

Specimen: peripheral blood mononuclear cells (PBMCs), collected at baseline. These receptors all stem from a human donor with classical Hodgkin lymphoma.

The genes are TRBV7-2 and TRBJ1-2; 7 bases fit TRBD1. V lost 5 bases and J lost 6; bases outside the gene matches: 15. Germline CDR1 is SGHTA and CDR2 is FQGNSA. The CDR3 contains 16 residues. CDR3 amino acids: CASSRGLVPVIDGYTF. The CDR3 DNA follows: TGTGCCAGCAGCAGGGGGCTCGTCCCTGTCATCGATGGCTACACCTTC.

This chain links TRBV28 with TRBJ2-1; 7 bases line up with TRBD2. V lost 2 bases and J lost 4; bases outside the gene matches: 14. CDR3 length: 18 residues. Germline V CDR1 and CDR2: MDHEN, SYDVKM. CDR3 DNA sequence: TGTGCCAGCAGTTTAACGCGATCTAGCGGCAAACAATACAATGAGCAGTTCTTC. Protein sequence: CASSLTRSSGKQYNEQFF. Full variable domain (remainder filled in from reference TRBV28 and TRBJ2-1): DVKVTQSSRYLVKRTGEKVFLECVQDMDHENMFWYRQDPGLGLRLIYFSYDVKMKEKGDIPEGYSVSREKKERFSLILESASTNQTSMYLCASSLTRSSGKQYNEQFFGPGTRLTVL.

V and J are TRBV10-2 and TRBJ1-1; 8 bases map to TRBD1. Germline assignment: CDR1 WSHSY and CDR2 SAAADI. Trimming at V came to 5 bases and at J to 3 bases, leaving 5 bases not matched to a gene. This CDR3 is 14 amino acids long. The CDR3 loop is CASSRPGGYTEAFF. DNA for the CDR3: TGCGCCAGCAGTCGACCAGGGGGCTACACTGAAGCTTTCTTT.

CDR3 nucleotide sequence: TGCGCCAGCAGCTCCGGACAGCTTAACTATGGCTACACCTTC. Protein product: CASSSGQLNYGYTF. The chain couples TRBV5-1 to TRBJ1-2; a possible D gene is TRBD1 (6 bases). The germline V and J ends were trimmed by 3 bases and 1 base, with 10 bases remaining between them. The CDR3 covers 14 residues. CDR1 and CDR2 (germline): SGHRS, YFSETQ.

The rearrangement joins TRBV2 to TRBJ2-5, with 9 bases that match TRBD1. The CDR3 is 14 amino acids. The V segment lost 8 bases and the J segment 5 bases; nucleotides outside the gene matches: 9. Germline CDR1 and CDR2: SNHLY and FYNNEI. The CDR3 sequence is CASSDRGRGETQYF. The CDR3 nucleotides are TGTGCCAGCTCGGACAGGGGACGGGGCGAGACCCAGTACTTC. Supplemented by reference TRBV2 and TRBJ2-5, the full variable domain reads EPEVTQTPSHQVTQMGQEVILRCVPISNHLYFYWYRQILGQKVEFLVSFYNNEISEKSEIFDDQFSVERPDGSNFTLKIRSTKLEDSAMYFCASSDRGRGETQYFGPGTRLLVL.

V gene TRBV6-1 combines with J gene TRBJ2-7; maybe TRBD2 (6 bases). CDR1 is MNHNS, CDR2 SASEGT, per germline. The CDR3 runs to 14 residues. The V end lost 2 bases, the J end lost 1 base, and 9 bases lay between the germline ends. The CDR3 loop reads CASSERGVSYEQYF. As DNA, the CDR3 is TGTGCCAGCAGTGAACGCGGGGTGTCCTACGAGCAGTACTTC.

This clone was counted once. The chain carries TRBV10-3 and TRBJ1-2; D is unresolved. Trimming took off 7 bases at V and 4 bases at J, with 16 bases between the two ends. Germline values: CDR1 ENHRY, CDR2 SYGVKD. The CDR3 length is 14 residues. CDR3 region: CAITAGWDTYGYTF. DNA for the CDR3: TGTGCCATCACCGCCGGGTGGGATACCTATGGCTACACCTTC.

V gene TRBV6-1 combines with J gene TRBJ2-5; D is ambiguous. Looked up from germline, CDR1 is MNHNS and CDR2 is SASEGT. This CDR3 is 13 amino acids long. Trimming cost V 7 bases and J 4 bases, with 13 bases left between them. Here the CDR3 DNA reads TGTGCCAGCAATCCCGGGTTCGGAGAGACCCAGTACTTC. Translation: CASNPGFGETQYF.

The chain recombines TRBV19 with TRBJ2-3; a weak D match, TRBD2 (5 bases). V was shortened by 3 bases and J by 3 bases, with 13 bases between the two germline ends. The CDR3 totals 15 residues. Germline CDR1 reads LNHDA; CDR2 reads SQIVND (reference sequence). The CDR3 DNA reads TGTGCCAGTAGTATCCTGGCAGGAGGAACAGATACGCAGTATTTT. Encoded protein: CASSILAGGTDTQYF.

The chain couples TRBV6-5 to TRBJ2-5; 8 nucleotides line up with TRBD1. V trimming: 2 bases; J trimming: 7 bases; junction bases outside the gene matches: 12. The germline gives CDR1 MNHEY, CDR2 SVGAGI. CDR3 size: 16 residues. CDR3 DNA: TGTGCCAGCAGTTACCTATCCTCGGACAGGGTGGGGACCCAGTACTTC. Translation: CASSYLSSDRVGTQYF.

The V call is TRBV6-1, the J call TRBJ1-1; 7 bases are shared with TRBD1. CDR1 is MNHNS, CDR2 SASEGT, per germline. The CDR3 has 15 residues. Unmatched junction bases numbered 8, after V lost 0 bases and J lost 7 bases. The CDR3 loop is CASSEAEGAGSEAFF. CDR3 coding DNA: TGTGCCAGCAGTGAAGCAGAGGGGGCAGGGAGTGAAGCTTTCTTT.

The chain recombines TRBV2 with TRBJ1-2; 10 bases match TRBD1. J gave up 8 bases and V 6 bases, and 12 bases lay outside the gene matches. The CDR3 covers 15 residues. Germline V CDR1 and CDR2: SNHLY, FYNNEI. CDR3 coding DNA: TGTGCCAGCAGCGAATCCGGGACAGGGGTGAGGGGCTACACCTTC. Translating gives CASSESGTGVRGYTF.

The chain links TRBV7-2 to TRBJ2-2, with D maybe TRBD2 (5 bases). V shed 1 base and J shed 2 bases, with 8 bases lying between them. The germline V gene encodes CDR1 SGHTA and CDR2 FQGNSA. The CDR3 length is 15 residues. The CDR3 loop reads CASSLGGSNTGELFF. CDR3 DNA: TGTGCCAGCAGCTTAGGTGGGAGTAACACCGGGGAGCTGTTTTTT.

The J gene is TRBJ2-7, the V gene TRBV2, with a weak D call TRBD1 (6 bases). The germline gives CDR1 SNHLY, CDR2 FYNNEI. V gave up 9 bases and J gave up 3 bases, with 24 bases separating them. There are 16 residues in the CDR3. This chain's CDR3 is CARPRLLRGIRYEQYF. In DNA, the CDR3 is TGTGCCAGACCGAGACTTCTCAGGGGAATTCGCTACGAGCAGTACTTC.

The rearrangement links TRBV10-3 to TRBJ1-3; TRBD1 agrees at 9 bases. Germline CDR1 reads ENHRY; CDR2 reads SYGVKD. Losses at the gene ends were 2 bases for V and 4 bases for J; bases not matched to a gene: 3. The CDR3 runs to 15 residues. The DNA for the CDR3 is TGTGCCATCAGTGAGGTACAGGGGGCAGGAAACACCATATATTTT. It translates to CAISEVQGAGNTIYF.

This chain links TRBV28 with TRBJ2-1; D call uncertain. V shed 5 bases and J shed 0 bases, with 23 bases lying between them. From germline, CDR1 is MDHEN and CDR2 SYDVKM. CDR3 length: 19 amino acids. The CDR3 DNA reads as TGTGCCAGCAGTACCCCTTTCCTTCCCGACACCAGCTCCTACAATGAGCAGTTCTTC. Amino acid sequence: CASSTPFLPDTSSYNEQFF.

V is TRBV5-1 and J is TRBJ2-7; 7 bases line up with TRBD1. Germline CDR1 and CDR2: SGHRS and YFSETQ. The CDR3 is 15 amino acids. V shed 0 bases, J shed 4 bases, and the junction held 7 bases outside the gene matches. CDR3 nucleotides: TGCGCCAGCAGCTTGGTTGGACAGGTCTTGTACGAGCAGTACTTC. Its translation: CASSLVGQVLYEQYF.

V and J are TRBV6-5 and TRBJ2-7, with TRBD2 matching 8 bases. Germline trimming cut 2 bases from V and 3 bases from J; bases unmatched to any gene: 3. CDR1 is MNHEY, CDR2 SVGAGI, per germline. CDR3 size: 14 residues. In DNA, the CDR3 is TGTGCCAGCAGTTACGGGACTAGTAACTACGAGCAGTACTTC. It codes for CASSYGTSNYEQYF.

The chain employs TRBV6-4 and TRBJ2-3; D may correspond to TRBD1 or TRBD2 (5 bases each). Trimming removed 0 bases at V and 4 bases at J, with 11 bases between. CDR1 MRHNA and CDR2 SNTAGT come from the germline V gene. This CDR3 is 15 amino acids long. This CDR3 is CASSDSNVGADTQYF. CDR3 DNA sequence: TGTGCCAGCAGTGACTCGAATGTGGGGGCAGATACGCAGTATTTT.

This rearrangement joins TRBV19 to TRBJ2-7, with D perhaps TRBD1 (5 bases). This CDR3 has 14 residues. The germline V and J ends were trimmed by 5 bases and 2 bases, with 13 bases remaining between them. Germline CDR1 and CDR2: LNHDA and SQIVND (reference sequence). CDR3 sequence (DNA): TGTGCCAGTAGTTCAGGGAAGGGAACCTACGAGCAGTACTTC. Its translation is CASSSGKGTYEQYF.

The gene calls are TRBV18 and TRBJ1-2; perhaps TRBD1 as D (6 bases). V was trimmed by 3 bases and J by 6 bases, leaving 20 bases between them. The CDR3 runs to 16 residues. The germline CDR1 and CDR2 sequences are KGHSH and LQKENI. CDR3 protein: CASSPTSGARKDGYTF. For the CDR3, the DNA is TGTGCCAGCTCACCGACCTCGGGGGCAAGAAAGGATGGCTACACCTTC.

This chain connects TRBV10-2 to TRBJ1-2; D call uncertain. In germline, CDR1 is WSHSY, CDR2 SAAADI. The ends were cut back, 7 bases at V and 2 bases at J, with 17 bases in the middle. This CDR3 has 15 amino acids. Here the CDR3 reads CASTVASATNYGYTF. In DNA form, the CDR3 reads TGCGCCAGCACCGTGGCTTCAGCTACAAACTATGGCTACACCTTC.

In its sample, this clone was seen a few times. The CDR3 spells CASRLTGGDGYTF. The CDR3 DNA follows: TGTGCCAGTAGACTAACAGGGGGCGATGGCTACACCTTC. This chain connects TRBV19 to TRBJ1-2; 9 bases match TRBD1. V lost 6 bases to trimming and J lost 6 bases; unmatched junction nucleotides: 5. Germline V lookup: CDR1 LNHDA, CDR2 SQIVND (reference sequence). This CDR3 has 13 amino acids.